This entry lists 14 T cell receptor beta chains sequenced from one sample in a study of blood T cell repertoires in COVID-19. Libraries were prepared by immunoSEQ multiplex PCR; TCRdb keeps only in-frame clonotypes and omits some of them. The sample holds under 200,000 clones, approximately 85% seen once. Sequenced: peripheral blood. These receptors were obtained from a woman older than 75 with acute or convalescent COVID-19.

The V call is TRBV4-3, the J call TRBJ2-5; TRBD1 agrees at 7 bases. The CDR3 extends over 15 amino acids. Germline CDR1 and CDR2: LGHNA and YSLEER. The V gene end was trimmed by 1 base and the J gene end by 4 bases; junction bases not matched to a gene: 6. Here the CDR3 reads CASSQALDRVETQYF. CDR3 coding DNA: TGCGCCAGCAGCCAAGCTCTTGACAGGGTAGAGACCCAGTACTTC.

This clone was seen a handful of times. The rearrangement uses TRBV3-1 (or the pseudogene TRBV3-2) and TRBJ1-1; TRBD1 aligns across 7 bases. J gave up 7 bases and V 4 bases, and 6 bases lay outside the gene matches. The germline V gene encodes CDR1 LGHDT and CDR2 YNNKEL (reference sequence). This CDR3 spans 13 amino acids. This CDR3 reads CASSPQQGLEAFF. CDR3 nucleotides: TGTGCCAGCAGCCCACAACAGGGGCTTGAAGCTTTCTTT.

This chain joins TRBV6-5 and TRBJ2-7; 9 nucleotides match TRBD1. V was pared by 4 bases and J by 0 bases, with 4 bases of the junction left unmatched. There are 15 residues in the CDR3. The V gene's germline CDR1 is MNHEY and CDR2 SVGAGI. CDR3 region: CASSSWTGDSYEQYF. CDR3 nucleotides: TGTGCCAGCAGTTCGTGGACAGGGGACTCCTACGAGCAGTACTTC.

V usage is TRBV5-1 and J usage is TRBJ1-3, with D perhaps TRBD1 (6 bases). The CDR3 runs 15 residues. CDR1 SGHRS and CDR2 YFSETQ come from the germline V gene. Trimming left V 3 bases short and J 2 bases short, with 12 bases between. CDR3 protein: CASSSTGLAGNTIYF. The CDR3 bases are TGCGCCAGCAGCTCCACAGGGCTTGCTGGAAACACCATATATTTT.

This chain joins TRBV19 and TRBJ1-1; 8 positions agree with TRBD1. The CDR3 extends over 13 amino acids. V lost 6 bases, J lost 0 bases, and 0 bases stayed unmatched. Germline lookup yields CDR1 LNHDA and CDR2 SQIVND (reference sequence). In nucleotides, the CDR3 is TGTGCCAGTAGACAGGGGGTGAACACTGAAGCTTTCTTT. Protein sequence: CASRQGVNTEAFF.

The V gene is TRBV10-3, the J gene TRBJ1-1; 8 bases are a match to TRBD1. V gave up 2 bases and J gave up 12 bases; unmatched junction bases: 5. Germline assignment: CDR1 ENHRY and CDR2 SYGVKD. The CDR3 length is 12 residues. Written as DNA, the CDR3 is TGTGCCATCAGTGAGGGGACAGGCAAAACTTTCTTT. It codes for CAISEGTGKTFF.

The V gene is TRBV5-1, the J gene TRBJ1-2; D may be TRBD1 (5 bases). CDR3 size: 14 residues. Trimming removed 1 base at V and 4 bases at J, with 11 bases between. Germline V gene data show CDR1 as SGHRS and CDR2 as YFSETQ. CDR3 in DNA: TGCGCCAGCAGCTTGCTCGACAGTTCCTATGGCTACACCTTC. Amino acid sequence: CASSLLDSSYGYTF.

The V and J genes are TRBV7-9 and TRBJ2-7; 8 bases line up with TRBD1. The CDR3 is 15 residues long. Germline V gene data show CDR1 as SEHNR and CDR2 as FQNEAQ (reference sequence). The junction had 8 bases not matched to a gene; V was cut back by 5 bases and J by 2 bases. CDR3 bases: TGTGCCAGCAGCCCAAGGGGGACAGGAACCTACGAGCAGTACTTC. Its translation is CASSPRGTGTYEQYF.

This chain joins TRBV18 and TRBJ1-1; 8 bases agree with TRBD1. The CDR3 sequence is 13 residues long. Per the germline V gene, CDR1 is KGHSH and CDR2 is LQKENI. V was clipped by 5 bases and J by 6 bases; unmatched bases: 5. The DNA for the CDR3 is TGTGCCAGCTCAACCCGGACAGGGCCTGAAGCTTTCTTT. Translating gives CASSTRTGPEAFF.

J is TRBJ2-1 and V is TRBV18; tentatively, D is TRBD2 (6 bases). In germline, CDR1 is KGHSH, CDR2 LQKENI. CDR3 length: 14 residues. V lost 4 bases and J 0 bases, leaving 7 bases between the germline ends. The CDR3 loop reads CASSLSGSYNEQFF. The CDR3 region has the DNA TGTGCCAGCTCACTTAGCGGCTCCTACAATGAGCAGTTCTTC.

This chain connects TRBV5-1 to TRBJ2-3, with D unresolved. The germline CDR1 and CDR2 sequences are SGHRS and YFSETQ. Trimming removed 3 bases from V and 6 bases from J, with 8 bases in between. The CDR3 consists of 12 residues. CDR3 loop: CASSSLGDTQYF. The CDR3 DNA is TGCGCCAGCAGCTCCCTCGGGGATACGCAGTATTTT.

This clone has a single count. CDR3 sequence (DNA): TGTGCCAGCAGCTACGGACAGGAAATGCTAAACTATGGCTACACCTTC. Protein product: CASSYGQEMLNYGYTF. The chain has TRBV28 and TRBJ1-2; TRBD1 matches 7 bases. Germline V lookup: CDR1 MDHEN, CDR2 SYDVKM. The CDR3 is 16 residues long. Trimming removed 6 bases from V and 2 bases from J; junction bases left unmatched: 12.

The J gene is TRBJ1-3, the V gene TRBV28; 9 bases line up with TRBD1. The CDR3 is 16 amino acids. The germline gives CDR1 MDHEN, CDR2 SYDVKM. V shed 6 bases, J shed 2 bases, and the junction held 8 bases outside the gene matches. The CDR3 loop reads CASSITGTGTGNTIYF. CDR3 DNA: TGTGCCAGCAGCATAACCGGGACAGGGACTGGAAACACCATATATTTT.

This clone was observed a few times. CDR3 amino acids: CASRVQRTGGLRAFF. CDR3 nucleotides: TGTGCCAGCAGGGTACAAAGGACAGGGGGCCTCCGTGCTTTCTTT. This sequence joins TRBV7-2 and TRBJ1-1; 11 positions match TRBD1. The CDR3 length is 15 residues. Losses at the gene ends were 6 bases for V and 11 bases for J; bases not matched to a gene: 14. The V gene's germline CDR1 is SGHTA and CDR2 FQGNSA.